This T cell receptor (beta chain) was identified in a study of cytomegalovirus exposure and HLA in healthy donors. Whole-study results and caveats: The TCR clusters that emerged in the first cohort tended, a later analysis found, to co-occur in the approximately 110 validation repertoires.

About this clone: The antigen remains undetermined.

Assay: immunoSEQ multiplex PCR; the TCRdb copy retains only in-frame clones and omits some. The table shows about 63,000 clones, with roughly 90% occurring only once. The V end was cut by 0 bases, the J end by 4 bases, with 9 bases between. Germline CDR1 reads MDHEN; CDR2 reads SYDVKM. This CDR3 has 14 residues. Sample: PBMCs. This rearrangement joins TRBV28 to TRBJ1-1; D may be TRBD1 (5 bases). The TCR sequence derives from a young woman in good health and CMV-seronegative. The CDR3 sequence: CASSLWRGGTEAFF. As DNA, the CDR3 is TGTGCCAGCAGTTTATGGAGGGGAGGCACTGAAGCTTTCTTT.